Below, 5 T cell receptor beta chains from the same sample are listed, as sequenced in a study of CD8 T cells in ankylosing spondylitis. TCRdb analysed the 5' RACE reads with MiXCR anew, one entry per CDR3 protein. This table has 35,000 to 50,000 distinct CDR3 sequences, about 4% appearing once. The sample was blood, either unsorted or a sorted T cell fraction (not recorded which). The source is a female donor with ankylosing spondylitis or in good health (not recorded which).

In this sample, this clonotype turned up a few times. This chain joins TRBV9 and TRBJ2-1; tentative D call: TRBD1 (5 bases). The germline V and J ends were trimmed by 2 bases and 3 bases, with 12 bases remaining between them. Germline V gives CDR1 SGDLS, CDR2 YYNGEE. The CDR3 contains 15 residues. The CDR3 is CASSVDMTSYNEQFF. In DNA, the CDR3 is TGTGCCAGCAGCGTGGACATGACGAGCTACAATGAGCAGTTCTTC.

In this sample, this clonotype turned up many times. This rearrangement joins TRBV9 to TRBJ1-2; 8 bases line up with TRBD1. The CDR3 runs 15 residues. CDR1 and CDR2 from the germline V gene are SGDLS and YYNGEE. The J segment lost 6 bases and the V segment lost 4 bases, leaving 11 bases of the junction unmatched. The CDR3 is CASSTTGGIANGYTF. The CDR3 coding sequence is TGTGCCAGCAGCACCACAGGGGGAATCGCCAATGGCTACACCTTC.

This clonotype was detected many times. The chain is built from TRBV9 and TRBJ1-2, with no clear D. This CDR3 spans 13 amino acids. The germline V and J ends were trimmed by 4 bases and 7 bases, with 14 bases remaining between them. Germline CDR1 reads SGDLS; CDR2 reads YYNGEE. This CDR3 is CASSPRASGGYTF. The CDR3 DNA follows: TGTGCCAGCAGCCCCCGGGCCTCTGGTGGCTACACCTTC.

This clonotype was seen repeatedly, ten times or more. The chain couples TRBV9 to TRBJ2-3, with 10 bases that match TRBD2. With 6 bases clipped from V and 5 bases from J, the junction kept 9 bases outside the gene matches. This CDR3 comprises 15 residues. The V gene's germline CDR1 is SGDLS and CDR2 YYNGEE. The CDR3 sequence is CASNARAGGRDTQYF. The CDR3, as DNA: TGTGCCAGCAACGCAAGAGCGGGGGGGCGAGATACGCAGTATTTT.

This clonotype was seen more than once but under ten times. CDR3 bases: TGTGCCAGCAGCAGCTTGTCGGGCTCGGAGACCCAGTACTTC. The encoded protein is CASSSLSGSETQYF. This chain joins TRBV9 and TRBJ2-5, with D unresolved. CDR1 and CDR2 from the germline V gene are SGDLS and YYNGEE. V lost 4 bases and J lost 5, with 15 bases in between. The CDR3 sequence is 14 residues long.